This TCR beta chain was identified in a study of identical twins. The CDR3 loop spans 14 amino acids. Per germline, CDR1 SGHNT and CDR2 YENEEA. J gave up 5 bases and V 6 bases, and 7 bases lay outside the gene matches. TCRdb passed the 5' RACE reads through MiXCR, listing each CDR3 protein once. Of around 570,000 distinct CDR3 sequences listed, around a tenth are singletons. This sample also appeared in a second study, on yellow fever vaccine responses in identical twins.

The chain has TRBV11-3 and TRBJ1-5; TRBD1 matches 7 bases. The TCR sequence derives from a woman aged 18-29 years in good health. Material: PBMCs. CDR3: CASSPGTVYQPQHF. The CDR3 DNA reads as TGTGCCAGCAGTCCGGGGACAGTCTATCAGCCCCAGCATTTT.